This record looks at one T cell receptor beta chain sequence and its context. A junction boundary mismatches the germline segment, possibly from a read error. The sample comes from a study of molecular identifiers for immune sequencing clone quantification. The CDR3 loop spans 14 amino acids. The germline gives CDR1 MNHEY, CDR2 SMNVEV (reference sequence). Preparation of the bulk TCR libraries relied on previously described methods and listed TCR primers. Via MiXCR, TCRdb re-called the PCR reads, giving one row per CDR3 protein. The sample yields under 600,000 distinct CDR3 sequences, roughly 25% seen once.

V usage is TRBV27 and J usage is TRBJ2-7; no reliable D call. This sequence originates from a human donor in good health. Some libraries in this study had Jurkat cell RNA spiked in. The sequenced sample was naive CD8+ T cells from blood, with Jurkat cell RNA spiked in. The subset: FACS-sorted CD8+CD4-CCR7+CD45RA+ naive T cells. The chain's CDR3 is CASSFGRNLYGQYF. CDR3 nucleotides: TGTGCCAGCAGTTTCGGGCGTAACCTCTACGGGCAGTACTTC.